The 22 T cell receptor beta chains given below trace back to one sample, sequenced in a study of CD8 T cells in ankylosing spondylitis. MiXCR, applied by TCRdb to the 5' RACE reads, yields one record per CDR3 protein. The sample carries 380,000 or so distinct CDR3 sequences, more than 20% recorded once. Sample: blood, either unsorted or a sorted T cell fraction (not recorded which). Receptors were obtained from a male donor with ankylosing spondylitis or in good health (not recorded which).

This chain uses TRBV19 with TRBJ1-6, with D tentatively TRBD1 (5 bases). Between the trimmed V and J ends, which lost 9 bases and 7 bases, there was a span of 7 bases. The CDR3 runs 11 residues. Per the germline V gene, CDR1 is LNHDA and CDR2 is SQIVND (reference sequence). CDR3 coding DNA: TGTGCCAGACACAGGAATTCACCCCTCCACTTT. Translating gives CARHRNSPLHF.

The chain recombines TRBV28 with TRBJ2-2; 9 bases fit TRBD2. J gave up 1 base and V 1 base, and 4 bases lay outside the gene matches. Germline loops: CDR1 MDHEN, CDR2 SYDVKM. This CDR3 spans 17 amino acids. CDR3: CASSLLGLARNTGELFF. CDR3 DNA: TGTGCCAGCAGTTTATTAGGACTAGCGAGGAACACCGGGGAGCTGTTTTTT.

This clonotype was seen a handful of times. This rearrangement joins TRBV15 to TRBJ1-1; D remains unclear. CDR3 length equals 14 residues. Germline V gene data show CDR1 as LNHNV and CDR2 as YYDKDF (reference sequence). V dropped 1 base and J dropped 5 bases, with 11 bases sitting between them. The CDR3 DNA is TGTGCCACCAGCAGAGCTCTCGCGGGGACTGAAGCTTTCTTT. Translation gives CATSRALAGTEAFF.

V is TRBV6-5 and J is TRBJ1-5, with TRBD1 matching over 7 bases. This CDR3 has 14 residues. V trimming: 2 bases; J trimming: 7 bases; junction bases outside the gene matches: 5. Germline CDR1 and CDR2: MNHEY and SVGAGI. CDR3 sequence reads: CASSYRQGVQPQHF. The CDR3, as DNA: TGTGCCAGCAGTTACCGGCAGGGGGTACAGCCCCAGCATTTT.

This clonotype was seen a single time. J is TRBJ2-1 and V is TRBV12-3 or TRBV12-4, with 7 positions matching TRBD2. This CDR3 has 15 residues. The V and J ends lost 1 base and 4 bases, in that order; junction bases with no gene match: 4. CDR3 sequence reads: CASSLDGGFYNEQFF. The CDR3 DNA follows: TGTGCCAGCAGTTTAGACGGGGGGTTTTACAATGAGCAGTTCTTC.

J is TRBJ2-2 and V is TRBV7-2, with 15 bases matching TRBD2. The CDR3 length is 17 residues. Germline V gene sequence: CDR1 SGHTA, CDR2 FQGNSA. V lost 5 bases, J lost 9 bases, and 10 bases stayed unmatched. The CDR3 DNA is TGTGCCAGCAGCCCCGGGACTAGCGGGGGGCTACGCCGGGAGCTGTTTTTT. Its protein product is CASSPGTSGGLRRELFF.

This chain joins TRBV20-1 and TRBJ2-7; the match to TRBD1 covers 7 bases. Germline CDR1 and CDR2: DFQATT and SNEGSKA (reference sequence). The junction had 14 bases not matched to a gene; V was cut back by 0 bases and J by 0 bases. The CDR3 is 18 residues long. In DNA, the CDR3 is TGCAGTGCTAGAGATTATCTTGGCAGGGGGATGGACTCCTACGAGCAGTACTTC. Its translation: CSARDYLGRGMDSYEQYF.

This clonotype appeared a few times. This chain uses TRBV15 with TRBJ2-3; D remains ambiguous. The germline CDR1 and CDR2 sequences are LNHNV and YYDKDF (reference sequence). The CDR3 runs to 11 residues. The V end lost 7 bases, the J end lost 6 bases, and 8 bases lay between the germline ends. CDR3 coding DNA: TGTGCCACCAACCTAGGGGATACGCAGTATTTT. Amino acid sequence: CATNLGDTQYF.

The rearrangement uses TRBV27 and TRBJ2-1; D remains unclear. Germline V gives CDR1 MNHEY, CDR2 SMNVEV (reference sequence). V lost 8 bases, J lost 6 bases, and 14 bases lay in between. This CDR3 is 13 amino acids long. The chain's CDR3 is CASGKLGINEQFF. The CDR3 DNA follows: TGTGCCAGCGGGAAGTTGGGAATCAATGAGCAGTTCTTC.

This clonotype showed up just a few times. V gene TRBV12-3 or TRBV12-4 combines with J gene TRBJ1-1; D call uncertain. The CDR3 totals 13 residues. Trimming took off 3 bases at V and 4 bases at J, with 9 bases between the two ends. The CDR3 DNA reads as TGTGCCAGCAGTTTTGGACTGTCCACTGAAGCTTTCTTT. Its protein is CASSFGLSTEAFF.

This clonotype was recorded a few times. The J gene is TRBJ2-3, the V gene TRBV29-1, with D tentatively TRBD2 (6 bases). Deletions cut 5 bases from V and 0 bases from J, with 18 bases between. CDR1 is SQVTM and CDR2 is ANQGSEA in the germline V gene. The CDR3 totals 16 residues. The CDR3 coding sequence is TGCAGCGTTAGGTGGAGGGTGGGGGACAGCACAGATACGCAGTATTTT. It yields the protein CSVRWRVGDSTDTQYF.

Ten or more counts support this clonotype. V and J are TRBV18 and TRBJ1-1; TRBD1 agrees at 9 bases. The junction had 4 bases not matched to a gene; V was cut back by 0 bases and J by 5 bases. The CDR3 has 15 amino acids. Germline V gene data show CDR1 as KGHSH and CDR2 as LQKENI. The CDR3 coding sequence is TGTGCCAGCTCACCACCGGACAGGGGCGGTACTGAAGCTTTCTTT. The encoded protein is CASSPPDRGGTEAFF.

The table lists this clonotype with a few counts. The chain couples TRBV6-1 to TRBJ2-2, with D unresolved. V was pared by 1 base and J by 3 bases, with 12 bases between. Germline CDR1 is MNHNS and CDR2 is SASEGT. The CDR3 covers 16 residues. CDR3 loop: CASSEEGTFHTGELFF. CDR3 DNA: TGTGCCAGCAGTGAAGAAGGCACTTTTCACACCGGGGAGCTGTTTTTT.

Ten or more counts support this clonotype. The V and J genes are TRBV9 and TRBJ1-3; 8 bases line up with TRBD1. From germline, CDR1 is SGDLS and CDR2 YYNGEE. Losses at the gene ends were 4 bases for V and 1 base for J; bases not matched to a gene: 7. CDR3 size: 16 residues. The CDR3 reads CASSTGQVTSGNTIYF. The CDR3 DNA follows: TGTGCCAGCAGCACGGGACAGGTGACTTCTGGAAACACCATATATTTT. The full variable domain, in which reference TRBV9 and TRBJ1-3 provide the parts outside the CDR3, is DSGVTQTPKHLITATGQRVTLRCSPRSGDLSVYWYQQSLDQGLQFLIQYYNGEERAKGNILERFSAQQFPDLHSELNLSSLELGDSALYFCASSTGQVTSGNTIYFGEGSWLTVV.

The J gene is TRBJ2-3, the V gene TRBV4-2; D ambiguous. Trimming removed 2 bases from V and 0 bases from J, with 9 bases in between. CDR1 and CDR2 (germline): LGHNA, YNFKEQ. The length of the CDR3 is 15 residues. The CDR3 spells CASSQPSASTDTQYF. CDR3 coding DNA: TGTGCCAGCAGCCAACCTAGTGCGAGCACAGATACGCAGTATTTT.

The chain uses TRBV20-1 and TRBJ2-7; 11 bases are shared with TRBD1. The trim removed 5 bases at V and 2 bases at J, leaving 2 bases unmatched. CDR3 length equals 13 residues. Germline V gives CDR1 DFQATT, CDR2 SNEGSKA (reference sequence). The DNA of the CDR3 is TGCAGTGCTTCGGACAGGGGGCCCTACGAGCAGTACTTC. Protein product: CSASDRGPYEQYF.

This clonotype has ten or more counts. The chain is built from TRBV29-1 and TRBJ2-1, with 7 bases that match TRBD2. V lost 7 bases, J lost 8 bases, and 8 bases stayed unmatched. CDR3 length equals 12 residues. The V gene's germline CDR1 is SQVTM and CDR2 ANQGSEA. In DNA form, the CDR3 reads TGCAGCGGGCACGATACTAGCGATGAGCAGTTCTTC. Its translation is CSGHDTSDEQFF.

This clonotype has a count of ten or more. The chain has TRBV29-1 and TRBJ2-7; perhaps TRBD1 as D (5 bases). Germline CDR1 reads SQVTM; CDR2 reads ANQGSEA. The CDR3 has 12 amino acids. V gave up 6 bases and J gave up 2 bases, with 11 bases separating them. This CDR3 is CSVVGRPYEQYF. In DNA, the CDR3 is TGCAGCGTGGTGGGGCGTCCCTACGAGCAGTACTTC.

The V call is TRBV7-8, the J call TRBJ2-7; TRBD2 might be the D (5 bases). Germline CDR1 SGHVS, CDR2 FQNEAQ. V was shortened by 5 bases and J by 3 bases, with 14 bases between the two germline ends. The CDR3 runs to 14 residues. CDR3 loop: CASSPTDSIYEQYF. CDR3 DNA sequence: TGTGCCAGCAGCCCGACGGACTCCATCTACGAGCAGTACTTC.

The chain is built from TRBV13 and TRBJ2-6; 11 bases are shared with TRBD1. J gave up 0 bases and V 6 bases, and 7 bases lay outside the gene matches. Germline values: CDR1 PRHDT, CDR2 FYEKMQ (reference sequence). This CDR3 is 18 amino acids long. CDR3: CASSHTGTGGSGANVLTF. The CDR3 DNA is TGTGCCAGCAGTCATACCGGGACAGGGGGCTCTGGGGCCAACGTCCTGACTTTC.

This chain connects TRBV25-1 to TRBJ2-7; D unresolved. Germline CDR1 is MGHDK and CDR2 is SYGVNS. Trimming shortened V by 4 bases and J by 6 bases, and 10 bases separated the two germline ends. This CDR3 is built from 12 residues. The DNA of the CDR3 is TGTGCCAGCAGTGCCCTCCCTAGCGAGCAGTACTTC. Translated: CASSALPSEQYF.

The chain couples TRBV4-2 to TRBJ2-1, with a tentative D call TRBD2 (5 bases). The CDR3 has 14 residues. Deletions cut 0 bases from V and 4 bases from J, with 7 bases between. Germline CDR1 LGHNA, CDR2 YNFKEQ. In DNA form, the CDR3 reads TGTGCCAGCAGCCAAGATCGCGGGTACAATGAGCAGTTCTTC. This gives the protein CASSQDRGYNEQFF.